The 9 T cell receptor beta chains below all came from one sample that was sequenced in a study of blood T cell repertoires in COVID-19. Here immunoSEQ multiplex PCR was the method, and the copy in TCRdb shows in-frame clones only, minus some. This sample carries 270,000 or so clones, 85% to 90% of them seen once, and the ten largest clones take about 4.2%. The sequenced sample consisted of peripheral blood. These receptors came from a man aged 40-49 years with acute or convalescent COVID-19.

CDR3 DNA sequence: TGTGCCAGCAGCCAAGAGACAGGGCCGGACTATGGCTACACCTTC. Residues: CASSQETGPDYGYTF. V and J are TRBV4-2 and TRBJ1-2, with 7 bases identical to TRBD1. Unmatched junction bases numbered 4, after V lost 0 bases and J lost 3 bases. The germline gives CDR1 LGHNA, CDR2 YNFKEQ. The CDR3 totals 15 residues.

The chain uses TRBV7-2 and TRBJ2-7, with 14 bases matching TRBD2. Germline CDR1 and CDR2: SGHTA and FQGNSA. This CDR3 spans 14 amino acids. The V gene end was trimmed by 2 bases and the J gene end by 7 bases; junction bases not matched to a gene: 1. CDR3 amino acids: CASSLWTSGGEQYF. The CDR3 coding sequence is TGTGCCAGCAGCTTATGGACTAGCGGGGGGGAGCAGTACTTC.

This clone was detected once. V is TRBV6-2 or TRBV6-3 and J is TRBJ2-7; TRBD1 matches 9 bases. This CDR3 contains 17 residues. The V gene's germline CDR1 is MNHEY and CDR2 SVGEGT. Unmatched junction bases numbered 9, after V lost 0 bases and J lost 3 bases. The CDR3 bases are TGTGCCAGCAGTTACTCGAAGGGGACAGGGAGGCTCTACGAGCAGTACTTC. Translating gives CASSYSKGTGRLYEQYF.

The chain has TRBV7-3 and TRBJ1-1; TRBD1 might be the D (6 bases). Germline V gene data show CDR1 as SGHTA and CDR2 as FQGTGA. The CDR3 has 14 amino acids. V was pared by 6 bases and J by 3 bases, with 14 bases between. CDR3 amino acids: CASRADRGDTEAFF. The CDR3 DNA sequence: TGTGCCAGCAGGGCGGACAGAGGGGACACTGAAGCTTTCTTT.

The table lists this clone with a count of one. Other DNA sequences in this sample translate to the same CDR3. This chain links TRBV5-1 with TRBJ2-3; TRBD2 matches 8 bases. This CDR3 comprises 14 residues. CDR1 and CDR2 from the germline V gene are SGHRS and YFSETQ. With 0 bases clipped from V and 5 bases from J, the junction kept 2 bases outside the gene matches. The CDR3 nucleotides read TGCGCCAGCAGCTTGGGTACTAGCGGAGATACGCAGTATTTT. Translation: CASSLGTSGDTQYF.

The genes are TRBV28 and TRBJ1-1, with 8 bases aligning to TRBD1. The CDR3 loop spans 12 amino acids. Germline CDR1 and CDR2: MDHEN and SYDVKM. After removal of 0 bases from V and 10 bases from J, the junction contained 1 base not matched to a gene. The CDR3 sequence is CASSLWQGAAFF. The CDR3 coding sequence is TGTGCCAGCAGTTTATGGCAGGGGGCAGCTTTCTTT.

The J gene is TRBJ1-4, the V gene TRBV18, with D perhaps TRBD1 (5 bases). CDR3 length: 18 residues. CDR1 is KGHSH, CDR2 LQKENI, per germline. Trimming cost V 4 bases and J 6 bases, with 24 bases left between them. CDR3 region: CASSLFPAGRKVDEKLFF. The CDR3 coding sequence is TGTGCCAGCTCACTTTTTCCGGCAGGGCGGAAGGTGGATGAAAAACTGTTTTTT.

The V and J genes are TRBV20-1 and TRBJ2-3, with D unresolved. CDR3 length: 11 amino acids. V was clipped by 6 bases and J by 8 bases, with 12 bases between them. Germline assignment: CDR1 DFQATT and CDR2 SNEGSKA (reference sequence). The CDR3 region is CSAQRWSTQYF. Here the CDR3 DNA reads TGCAGTGCGCAACGGTGGAGTACGCAGTATTTT.

This clone has just one count. The chain has TRBV5-1 and TRBJ1-1, with D hard to call. V was clipped by 5 bases and J by 5 bases, with 13 bases between them. The V gene's germline CDR1 is SGHRS and CDR2 YFSETQ. The CDR3 spans 13 residues. CDR3 sequence reads: CASSKDTWTEAFF. CDR3 coding DNA: TGCGCCAGCAGTAAAGACACGTGGACTGAAGCTTTCTTT.